The T cell receptor (beta chain) under discussion was sequenced for a study of molecular identifiers for immune sequencing clone quantification. Study-wide results and limits: Clonotypes topping 20 RNA copies carried over 99% of effector molecules but under 1% of naive ones.

The CDR3 is 15 amino acids. Germline V gives CDR1 GTSNPN, CDR2 SVGIG (reference sequence). Trimming pared 0 bases from V and 5 bases from J, leaving 14 bases between. One entry per CDR3 protein, called by TCRdb with MiXCR from the PCR reads. This table holds about 63,000 distinct CDR3 sequences, 15% to 20% found once. This clonotype has ten or more counts. Its antigen is not identified. Sequencing libraries of naive CD8 cells derived from roughly 20,000 to 1,000,000 sorted cells with 10%, 30% or 50% RNA. The authors gated naive CD8 T cells as CD8+CD4-CCR7+CD45RA+ for sorting. The J gene is TRBJ2-1, the V gene TRBV30; no reliable D call. Sample: naive CD8+ T cells from blood, with Jurkat cell RNA spiked in. Subset here: FACS-sorted CD8+CD4-CCR7+CD45RA+ naive T cells. The source of this sequence is a human donor in good health. Some libraries in this study had Jurkat cell RNA spiked in. The CDR3 loop is CAWSVGSLPDNEQFF. CDR3 nucleotides: TGTGCCTGGAGTGTAGGTTCTCTCCCGGACAATGAGCAGTTCTTC.